These 25 T cell receptor beta chains originate from one sample sequenced in a study of T-cell memory formation after mild COVID-19. One entry per CDR3 protein results from TCRdb running MiXCR on the 5' RACE reads. There are approximately 300,000 distinct CDR3 sequences in the sample; approximately 7.6% occur only once, and roughly 22% lies in the top ten. The specimen was PBMCs or a T cell subset sorted from them (not recorded which). These receptors originate from a man between 18 and 35 years old who had mild COVID-19 (a few samples of this study predate the infection). Cell type and time point are not known.

This clonotype occurred a few times. The chain carries TRBV6-2 or TRBV6-3 and TRBJ1-5, with D unclear. The CDR3 runs to 15 residues. Germline lookup yields CDR1 MNHEY and CDR2 SVGEGT. The germline V and J ends were trimmed by 6 bases and 5 bases, with 17 bases remaining between them. CDR3 loop: CASRGQFFRDQPQHF. The CDR3 DNA reads TGTGCCAGCAGGGGTCAGTTTTTTCGGGATCAGCCCCAGCATTTT.

This clonotype turned up a few times. The gene calls are TRBV6-6 and TRBJ1-1, with D perhaps matching TRBD1 (5 bases). The CDR3 length is 15 residues. Germline V gene data show CDR1 as MNHNY and CDR2 as SVGAGI (reference sequence). The V gene lost 5 bases and the J gene lost 5 bases, with 18 bases spanning the gap. The CDR3 here is CASSDRRPGGTEAFF. The CDR3 nucleotides are TGTGCCAGCAGTGACCGGCGGCCGGGGGGAACTGAAGCTTTCTTT.

At least ten counts were recorded for this clonotype. The rearrangement links TRBV4-3 to TRBJ2-4, with D possibly being TRBD2 (5 bases). Trimming removed 0 bases from V and 1 base from J, with 13 bases in between. From germline, CDR1 is LGHNA and CDR2 YSLEER. The CDR3 has 17 amino acids. The CDR3 DNA is TGCGCCAGCAGCCAAGATTGGGGTCGAGGGGCCAAAAACATTCAGTACTTC. It is translated as CASSQDWGRGAKNIQYF.

This clonotype showed up just a few times. The rearrangement joins TRBV7-3 to TRBJ2-7; no clear D gene. Germline lookup yields CDR1 SGHTA and CDR2 FQGTGA. The CDR3 runs to 13 residues. V lost 5 bases, J lost 4 bases, and 12 bases lay in between. CDR3 in amino acids: CASSPTDRYEQYF. CDR3 sequence (DNA): TGTGCCAGCAGCCCAACTGACCGTTACGAGCAGTACTTC.

This clonotype has a handful of counts. This CDR3 reads CASSLPSGKNIQYF. The CDR3 DNA reads as TGTGCCAGCAGCTTACCTAGCGGCAAAAACATTCAGTACTTC. The chain has TRBV7-2 and TRBJ2-4; 7 bases line up with TRBD2. The V gene end was trimmed by 2 bases and the J gene end by 3 bases; junction bases not matched to a gene: 1. Germline V lookup: CDR1 SGHTA, CDR2 FQGNSA. This CDR3 region has 14 residues.

The chain recombines TRBV2 with TRBJ2-5, with D perhaps TRBD2 (5 bases). Germline CDR1 is SNHLY and CDR2 is FYNNEI. V lost 3 bases and J 5 bases, leaving 7 bases between the germline ends. CDR3 length: 12 amino acids. The DNA for the CDR3 is TGTGCCAGCAGTGAGGGAGCGGAGACCCAGTACTTC. Translation: CASSEGAETQYF.

There are many counts of this clonotype. The V call is TRBV7-3, the J call TRBJ2-7, with D possibly being TRBD1 (5 bases). This CDR3 has 13 residues. Germline CDR1 SGHTA, CDR2 FQGTGA. V lost 2 bases and J 3 bases, leaving 8 bases between the germline ends. The CDR3 sequence is CASSLGAGYEQYF. CDR3 nucleotides: TGTGCCAGCAGCTTAGGGGCAGGCTACGAGCAGTACTTC.

This clonotype was observed a few times. V is TRBV6-2 or TRBV6-3 and J is TRBJ2-1; 12 bases match TRBD2. V was clipped by 3 bases and J by 8 bases; unmatched bases: 5. Germline V lookup: CDR1 MNHEY, CDR2 SVGEGT. This CDR3 is built from 15 residues. The chain's CDR3 is CASSYRLAGGYEQFF. The CDR3 nucleotides read TGTGCCAGCAGTTATCGTCTAGCGGGGGGGTATGAGCAGTTCTTC.

This clonotype was counted many times. V gene TRBV10-3 combines with J gene TRBJ2-5; tentatively, D is TRBD2 (6 bases). The length of the CDR3 is 14 residues. Germline lookup yields CDR1 ENHRY and CDR2 SYGVKD. The V gene lost 5 bases and the J gene lost 4 bases, with 14 bases spanning the gap. CDR3 sequence reads: CAISWSSVRETQYF. For the CDR3, the DNA is TGTGCCATCAGTTGGTCTAGCGTTCGAGAGACCCAGTACTTC.

The chain uses TRBV12-3 or TRBV12-4 and TRBJ1-2, with 9 bases aligning to TRBD1. V lost 7 bases, J lost 5 bases, and 5 bases stayed unmatched. The CDR3 is 13 amino acids. CDR3 bases: TGTGCCAGCAACAGGGGGCGAATGTATGGCTACACCTTC. As protein: CASNRGRMYGYTF.

This sequence joins TRBV18 and TRBJ1-2, with D possibly TRBD1 on 6 matching bases. Trimming took off 4 bases at V and 5 bases at J, with 17 bases between the two ends. The CDR3 runs to 15 residues. Germline CDR1 and CDR2: KGHSH and LQKENI. The CDR3 coding sequence is TGTGCCAGCTCACTCGGACAGAACGGGGTTTATGGCTACACCTTC. It encodes CASSLGQNGVYGYTF.

This clonotype was picked up a small number of times. The chain has TRBV12-3 or TRBV12-4 and TRBJ2-2; possibly TRBD1 for D (5 bases). V lost 6 bases and J lost 6, with 11 bases in between. The length of the CDR3 is 13 residues. In DNA, the CDR3 is TGTGCCAGCAGGTCAGGGTCGCCCGGGGAGCTGTTTTTT. Translating gives CASRSGSPGELFF.

This clonotype has just a few counts. J is TRBJ2-5 and V is TRBV9; a possible D gene is TRBD2 (6 bases). Trimming took 0 bases from V and 5 from J, leaving 14 bases between them. Germline lookup yields CDR1 SGDLS and CDR2 YYNGEE. The CDR3 totals 15 residues. CDR3 nucleotide sequence: TGTGCCAGCAGCGTAGAAGGGGCGGAGGGTGAGACCCAGTACTTC. It codes for CASSVEGAEGETQYF.

This clonotype was observed a handful of times. V is TRBV27 and J is TRBJ2-5, with D unclear. This CDR3 contains 14 residues. V gave up 2 bases and J gave up 3 bases, with 10 bases separating them. CDR1 MNHEY and CDR2 SMNVEV come from the germline V gene (reference sequence). CDR3 sequence: CASSLGSQKETQYF. The CDR3 bases are TGTGCCAGCAGTTTAGGGTCCCAGAAAGAGACCCAGTACTTC.

CDR3 protein: CASNLGQGSNYGYTF. The CDR3, as DNA: TGCGCCAGCAACCTGGGACAAGGCTCTAACTATGGCTACACCTTC. The chain recombines TRBV5-1 with TRBJ1-2; D might be TRBD1 (6 bases). In germline, CDR1 is SGHRS, CDR2 YFSETQ. Trimming took 6 bases from V and 0 from J, leaving 15 bases between them. The CDR3 runs 15 residues.

V usage is TRBV19 and J usage is TRBJ2-2, with D unclear. From germline, CDR1 is LNHDA and CDR2 SQIVND (reference sequence). V lost 8 bases and J 4 bases, leaving 8 bases between the germline ends. The CDR3 loop spans 12 amino acids. In DNA form, the CDR3 reads TGTGCCAGTTTACGAGGCACCGGGGAGCTGTTTTTT. It specifies CASLRGTGELFF.

The genes are TRBV10-3 and TRBJ1-2; 9 bases fit TRBD1. V shed 10 bases and J 4 bases; nucleotides not matched to a gene: 16. The CDR3 is made up of 16 amino acids. Looked up from germline, CDR1 is ENHRY and CDR2 is SYGVKD. CDR3 DNA sequence: TGTGCCACTACAACCGGTACAGGGGGCGCCGGCTATGGCTACACCTTC. Encoded protein: CATTTGTGGAGYGYTF.

This clonotype was seen a few times. CDR3 bases: TGCAGTGCTAGACCAGCGGGGAACACAGATACGCAGTATTTT. The encoded protein is CSARPAGNTDTQYF. This chain uses TRBV20-1 with TRBJ2-3; 7 positions match TRBD2. Germline lookup yields CDR1 DFQATT and CDR2 SNEGSKA (reference sequence). V lost 2 bases and J lost 2; bases outside the gene matches: 4. This CDR3 region has 14 residues.

The sample holds a few counts of this clonotype. In nucleotides, the CDR3 is TGTGCCAGCAGCTTGGCCGGGACCTATGGCTACACCTTC. Its translation is CASSLAGTYGYTF. This chain links TRBV7-9 with TRBJ1-2; possible D gene TRBD1, 5 bases. This CDR3 is built from 13 residues. Germline V gives CDR1 SEHNR, CDR2 FQNEAQ (reference sequence). V lost 3 bases, J lost 4 bases, and 9 bases lay in between. Combining the CDR3 with reference TRBV7-9 and TRBJ1-2 gives the whole variable domain DTGVSQNPRHKITKRGQNVTFRCDPISEHNRLYWYRQTLGQGPEFLTYFQNEAQLEKSRLLSDRFSAERPKGSFSTLEIQRTEQGDSAMYLCASSLAGTYGYTFGSGTRLTVV.

This clonotype was observed a handful of times. The V call is TRBV20-1, the J call TRBJ2-7; 7 positions match TRBD1. V was pared by 3 bases and J by 9 bases, with 5 bases of the junction left unmatched. The CDR3 runs to 11 residues. The germline gives CDR1 DFQATT, CDR2 SNEGSKA (reference sequence). CDR3 in amino acids: CSARDRIRQYF. Written as DNA, the CDR3 is TGCAGTGCTAGGGACAGGATCAGGCAGTACTTC.

This clonotype turned up a few times. CDR3 amino acids: CASSLGGYQPQHF. For the CDR3, the DNA is TGTGCCAGCAGCCTCGGGGGCTATCAGCCCCAGCATTTT. The J gene is TRBJ1-5, the V gene TRBV7-9; D is possibly TRBD1 (6 bases). Germline-derived CDR1 and CDR2 are SEHNR and FQNEAQ (reference sequence). Trimming took 5 bases from V and 5 from J, leaving 10 bases between them. This CDR3 comprises 13 residues.

This clonotype occurred many times. The V and J genes are TRBV5-1 and TRBJ2-7; TRBD1 matches 8 bases. Germline loops: CDR1 SGHRS, CDR2 YFSETQ. The CDR3 covers 14 residues. With 2 bases clipped from V and 3 bases from J, the junction kept 4 bases outside the gene matches. The CDR3 sequence is CASSLQGGIYEQYF. The CDR3, as DNA: TGCGCCAGCAGCTTACAGGGGGGTATCTACGAGCAGTACTTC.

This clonotype turned up a few times. The chain has TRBV20-1 and TRBJ1-5; 8 bases are shared with TRBD1. The ends lost 3 bases at V and 2 bases at J; junction bases unmatched: 9. This CDR3 is 16 amino acids long. In germline, CDR1 is DFQATT, CDR2 SNEGSKA (reference sequence). CDR3 in amino acids: CSASRGLSEGNQPQHF. As DNA, the CDR3 is TGCAGTGCTAGCAGGGGGCTTAGTGAGGGCAATCAGCCCCAGCATTTT.

This clonotype has just a few counts. J is TRBJ2-1 and V is TRBV7-2, with D uncertain. Trimming took 2 bases from V and 3 from J, leaving 8 bases between them. Germline V gene lookup returns CDR1 SGHTA and CDR2 FQGNSA. The CDR3 sequence is 14 residues long. The chain's CDR3 is CASSLRRGYNEQFF. For the CDR3, the DNA is TGTGCCAGCAGCTTACGTCGAGGCTACAATGAGCAGTTCTTC.

The chain employs TRBV4-3 and TRBJ2-3; 8 bases agree with TRBD1. This CDR3 has 16 amino acids. The germline CDR1 and CDR2 sequences are LGHNA and YSLEER. V was clipped by 1 base and J by 3 bases; unmatched bases: 6. CDR3 DNA: TGCGCCAGCAGCCAAGTAACAGGGGGTCTTACAGATACGCAGTATTTT. This gives the protein CASSQVTGGLTDTQYF.